This paragraph reports one TCR beta chain. This sample is part of a study of blood T cell repertoires in COVID-19. Authors' data handling: For nucleated cells, counts were estimated from reference gene primer amplification. Sequencing used immunoSEQ multiplex PCR; TCRdb keeps in-frame clones, though not all of them. V, J and clone size were drawn from that table, and D and trimming were deduced from the DNA. In the table there are about 200,000 clones, 89% of which are singletons. CDR3 length equals 18 residues. The ends lost 0 bases at V and 4 bases at J; junction bases unmatched: 13. The germline V gene encodes CDR1 SGHKS and CDR2 YYEKEE (reference sequence).

This TCR derives from a man aged 55 to 70 who had recovered from COVID-19. The sample was peripheral blood. The chain recombines TRBV5-5 with TRBJ2-7; 10 bases fit TRBD1. The chain's CDR3 is CASSLALQRQGAMYEQYF. The DNA for the CDR3 is TGTGCCAGCAGCTTGGCGCTGCAGCGACAGGGGGCTATGTACGAGCAGTACTTC.